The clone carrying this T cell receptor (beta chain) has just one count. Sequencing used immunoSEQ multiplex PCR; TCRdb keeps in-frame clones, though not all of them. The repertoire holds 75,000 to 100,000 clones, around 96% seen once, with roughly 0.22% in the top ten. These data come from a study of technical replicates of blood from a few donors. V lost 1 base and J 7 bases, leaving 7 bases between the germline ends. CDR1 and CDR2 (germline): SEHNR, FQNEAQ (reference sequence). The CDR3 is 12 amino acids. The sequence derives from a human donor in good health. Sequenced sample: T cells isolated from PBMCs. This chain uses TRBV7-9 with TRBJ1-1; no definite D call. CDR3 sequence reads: CASSLGAGEAFF. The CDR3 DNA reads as TGTGCCAGCAGCTTAGGGGCGGGTGAAGCTTTCTTT.